This T cell receptor (beta chain) was retrieved from a study of post-analysis software for immune sequencing data. At the level of the study: Relapsing-remitting, secondary progressive and progressive-relapsing multiple sclerosis courses were included.

As regards this clonotype: Antigen specificity is unknown.

Overall study results and limits: In multiple sclerosis, normalized Chao1 diversity was significantly below that of controls. Samples from one preparation batch, clustered by F measure, grouped strongly together.

The TCR beta cDNA libraries carried unique molecular identifiers. Each sample of about 0.95 to 11 million input T cells yielded about 500,000 cDNA molecules, so each molecule approximated one T cell. Each CDR3 protein gets one entry after TCRdb re-called the PCR reads with MiXCR. The repertoire holds approximately 730,000 distinct CDR3 sequences, 25% to 30% seen once, with 0.5% to 0.6% in the top ten. This receptor was identified in a girl aged 10 to 17 with multiple sclerosis. Source material: blood.

CDR3 bases: TGTGCCAGCAGTTCAGGGCTCGATGAGCAGTTCTTC. This translates into CASSSGLDEQFF. The chain uses TRBV12-3 or TRBV12-4 and TRBJ2-1, with D tentatively TRBD1 (5 bases). V was clipped by 4 bases and J by 8 bases, with 9 bases between them. This CDR3 spans 12 amino acids.